Listed here are 15 T cell receptor beta chains from one sample, sequenced in a study of regulatory T cells in long-lasting Graves disease. With iRepertoire HTBI primers and Arm-PCR of CDR3 regions, TCR beta libraries were built. MiXCR was run by TCRdb on the multiplex PCR reads, yielding one entry per CDR3 protein. This sample has about half a million distinct CDR3 sequences; around 11% occur once, and the top ten carry roughly 8.9%. Described time point: newly diagnosed GD, antithyroid drugs for less than 3 months. Scientists built the TCR library using RNA that was extracted from PBMCs. These data are also associated with another study on T cells in Graves' hyperthyroidism and ophthalmopathy.

The sample consisted of peripheral blood mononuclear cells (PBMCs), taken at new diagnosis, from a patient treated with antithyroid drugs. Receptors originate from a woman in her twenties or thirties with Graves disease.

In this sample, this clonotype turned up many times. The chain recombines TRBV3-1 with TRBJ2-1, with D tentatively TRBD2 (5 bases). V was trimmed by 6 bases and J by 2 bases, leaving 11 bases between them. Germline assignment: CDR1 LGHDT and CDR2 YNNKEL (reference sequence). This CDR3 spans 14 amino acids. The CDR3 is CASRRAGTYNEQFF. The DNA of the CDR3 is TGTGCCAGCAGGAGGGCGGGCACCTACAATGAGCAGTTCTTC.

This clonotype was seen at least ten times. The DNA of the CDR3 is TGTGCCAGCAGTTACATGAATGCAGGTAATCAGCCCCAGCATTTT. It encodes CASSYMNAGNQPQHF. The chain recombines TRBV6-5 with TRBJ1-5; D unclear. CDR1 and CDR2 from the germline V gene are MNHEY and SVGAGI. This CDR3 region has 15 residues. V gave up 2 bases and J gave up 4 bases, with 12 bases separating them.

This clonotype was seen many times. The chain carries TRBV30 and TRBJ1-6; unclear D gene. This CDR3 comprises 13 residues. Deletions cut 0 bases from V and 12 bases from J, with 12 bases between. Germline CDR1 is GTSNPN and CDR2 is SVGIG (reference sequence). Here the CDR3 DNA reads TGTGCCTGGAGTGTATTTAAAAATCTACCCCTCCACTTT. It translates to CAWSVFKNLPLHF.

This clonotype has at least ten counts. CDR3 loop: CASSEAGGPYEQYF. The CDR3 DNA sequence: TGTGCCAGCAGCGAAGCGGGAGGGCCCTACGAGCAGTACTTC. The chain is built from TRBV7-2 and TRBJ2-7; 10 nucleotides line up with TRBD2. The V segment lost 5 bases and the J segment 2 bases; nucleotides outside the gene matches: 3. Germline assignment: CDR1 SGHTA and CDR2 FQGNSA. The CDR3 consists of 14 residues.

The chain uses TRBV20-1 and TRBJ2-1; no clear D gene. Trimming left V 6 bases short and J 3 bases short, with 6 bases between. The CDR3 sequence is 11 residues long. Germline assignment: CDR1 DFQATT and CDR2 SNEGSKA (reference sequence). The CDR3 sequence: CSATHYNEQFF. CDR3 in DNA: TGCAGTGCGACGCACTACAATGAGCAGTTCTTC.

This clonotype came up many times. This chain uses TRBV18 with TRBJ2-1; possible D gene TRBD1, 6 bases. Trimming shortened V by 6 bases and J by 4 bases, and 13 bases separated the two germline ends. Germline V gives CDR1 KGHSH, CDR2 LQKENI. The CDR3 extends over 14 amino acids. The CDR3 sequence is CASSPDRFYNEQFF. As DNA, the CDR3 is TGTGCCAGCTCGCCCGACAGGTTTTACAATGAGCAGTTCTTC.

This clonotype has a handful of counts. The rearrangement joins TRBV18 to TRBJ2-1; D not resolved. The CDR3 sequence is 15 residues long. The ends were cut back, 0 bases at V and 3 bases at J, with 9 bases in the middle. CDR1 and CDR2 (germline): KGHSH, LQKENI. The CDR3 is CASSPPNSIYNEQFF. In DNA form, the CDR3 reads TGTGCCAGCTCACCACCGAACTCGATCTACAATGAGCAGTTCTTC.

V gene TRBV13 combines with J gene TRBJ2-3; tentatively, D is TRBD2 (6 bases). The CDR3 is 14 amino acids. Germline V gives CDR1 PRHDT, CDR2 FYEKMQ (reference sequence). Trimming pared 5 bases from V and 4 bases from J, leaving 13 bases between. CDR3 bases: TGTGCCAGCAGCCCGGGGGTGGGGGCAGATACGCAGTATTTT. Translation gives CASSPGVGADTQYF.

This clonotype has a handful of counts. The V call is TRBV13, the J call TRBJ1-2; tentatively, D is TRBD1 (5 bases). CDR1 and CDR2 (germline): PRHDT, FYEKMQ (reference sequence). Trimming pared 4 bases from V and 6 bases from J, leaving 24 bases between. This CDR3 is built from 17 residues. CDR3: CASSYYPGDGLFDGYTF. The CDR3 DNA reads TGTGCCAGCAGCTACTATCCCGGGGACGGACTGTTTGATGGCTACACCTTC.

The DNA of the CDR3 is TGCGCCAGCAGCCCACAGGGGGGGGAGCAGTTCTTC. It is translated as CASSPQGGEQFF. This chain connects TRBV5-1 to TRBJ2-1; TRBD1 is a possible D gene (8 bases). This CDR3 is 12 amino acids long. From germline, CDR1 is SGHRS and CDR2 YFSETQ. Trimming removed 4 bases from V and 10 bases from J, with 12 bases in between.

V is TRBV13 and J is TRBJ2-7, with D unresolved. Trimming left V 4 bases short and J 1 base short, with 17 bases between. The length of the CDR3 is 16 residues. Germline assignment: CDR1 PRHDT and CDR2 FYEKMQ (reference sequence). CDR3 bases: TGTGCCAGCAGCTCTAACCAGGACGGATTATCCTACGAGCAGTACTTC. Residues: CASSSNQDGLSYEQYF.

As to this clonotype: A much larger clone sits a single nucleotide away, making a read error possible. The chain is built from TRBV7-2 and TRBJ2-3, with no clear D. Per the germline V gene, CDR1 is SGHTA and CDR2 is FQGNSA. The V gene lost 2 bases and the J gene lost 2 bases, with 8 bases spanning the gap. The CDR3 loop spans 14 amino acids. CDR3 protein: CASSLRANTDTQYF. CDR3 DNA: TGTGCCAGCAGCTTAAGGGCAAACACAGATACGCAGTATTTT.

At least ten counts were recorded for this clonotype. The rearrangement uses TRBV7-2 and TRBJ2-7; D remains ambiguous. This CDR3 is 14 amino acids long. Germline CDR1 is SGHTA and CDR2 is FQGNSA. V gave up 5 bases and J gave up 0 bases, with 11 bases separating them. CDR3 protein: CASSTNLPSYEQYF. CDR3 sequence (DNA): TGTGCCAGCAGCACCAACCTACCCTCCTACGAGCAGTACTTC.

This clonotype was counted at least ten times. The chain couples TRBV29-1 to TRBJ2-7; 7 bases map to TRBD1. V gave up 5 bases and J gave up 3 bases; unmatched junction bases: 4. CDR1 SQVTM and CDR2 ANQGSEA come from the germline V gene. The CDR3 contains 12 residues. CDR3 residues: CSVQDRIYEQYF. CDR3 in DNA: TGCAGCGTTCAGGACAGGATCTACGAGCAGTACTTC.

This clonotype was recorded many times. The CDR3 carries no conserved terminal phenylalanine or tryptophan, so it likely arises from a read error. No DNA is shown, since the ends of the CDR3 on it are uncertain; the CDR3 is the one TCRdb lists. The genes are TRBV2 and TRBJ2-1; the DNA was not used to check the table's D call, TRBD1. CDR1 is SNHLY, CDR2 FYNNEI, per germline. From its first to its last residue, the CDR3 has 10 amino acids. The CDR3 loop is CASRGQGAFL.